The 7 T cell receptor beta chains in this list originate from one sample, sequenced in a study of CD8 T cells in Susac syndrome (dated by TCRdb to about 2019). Receptor libraries were prepared by the immunoSEQ multiplex PCR assay. RNA was extracted with the RNeasy kit and about 0.5 to 1 ug was reverse transcribed using random hexamers. Using fastp trimming at Q25 and MiXCR clonotype assembly, TCRdb reanalyzed the public sequencing data and kept in-frame beta chains. Rows are combined by CDR3 protein, so each entry shows the most common genes and DNA. In this sample the table shows 200,000 or so distinct CDR3 sequences, 90% to 97% of which occur a single time. Together, the top ten hold approximately 0.089% of the sample. Sample: CD4+ T cells from PBMCs. These receptors came from a human donor with Susac syndrome.

The rearrangement joins TRBV12-3 or TRBV12-4 to TRBJ1-2; 7 bases match TRBD1. V lost 5 bases to trimming and J lost 7 bases; unmatched junction nucleotides: 7. This CDR3 region has 13 residues. CDR3 in amino acids: CASSPPQGFGYTF. The CDR3 DNA reads as TGTGCCAGCAGTCCTCCACAGGGGTTTGGCTACACCTTC.

The V gene is TRBV20-1, the J gene TRBJ2-5; 14 nucleotides line up with TRBD2. With V trimmed by 1 base and J by 5 bases, 6 bases remained unmatched. Germline V gene sequence: CDR1 DFQATT, CDR2 SNEGSKA (reference sequence). The CDR3 consists of 16 residues. CDR3 in amino acids: CSARVGTSGGGETQYF. The DNA for the CDR3 is TGCAGTGCTAGAGTAGGGACTAGCGGGGGAGGGGAGACCCAGTACTTC.

The chain is built from TRBV15 and TRBJ1-2; D unclear. CDR3 size: 15 residues. The germline V gene has CDR1 LNHNV and CDR2 YYDKDF (reference sequence). The V gene lost 3 bases and the J gene lost 8 bases, with 19 bases spanning the gap. CDR3 bases: TGTGCCACCAGCAGGATAGACCTCAGAGGCGGAGGCTACACCTTC. Encoded protein: CATSRIDLRGGGYTF.

This sequence joins TRBV9 and TRBJ2-3, with D possibly TRBD1 on 5 matching bases. CDR1 is SGDLS, CDR2 YYNGEE, per germline. Trimming took 1 base from V and 5 from J, leaving 8 bases between them. The CDR3 loop spans 13 amino acids. The CDR3: CASSVPGRDTQYF. CDR3 DNA sequence: TGTGCCAGCAGCGTACCAGGGCGAGATACGCAGTATTTT.

This chain joins TRBV20-1 and TRBJ2-1; D is ambiguous. CDR1 is DFQATT and CDR2 is SNEGSKA in the germline V gene (reference sequence). Trimming stripped 5 bases from V and 4 bases from J, with 18 bases between. CDR3 length: 15 residues. The CDR3 nucleotides are TGCAGTGCTGACACCGGCGAGAAAAGTTACAATGAGCAGTTCTTC. This encodes CSADTGEKSYNEQFF.

The V call is TRBV7-2, the J call TRBJ2-2; TRBD1 agrees at 11 bases. CDR3 length equals 16 residues. After removal of 5 bases from V and 7 bases from J, the junction contained 9 bases not matched to a gene. CDR1 SGHTA and CDR2 FQGNSA come from the germline V gene. The CDR3 is CASSQRTGGGGGELFF. CDR3 coding DNA: TGTGCCAGCAGCCAACGGACAGGGGGCGGTGGCGGGGAGCTGTTTTTT.

The chain recombines TRBV30 with TRBJ1-1; no firm D call. The length of the CDR3 is 11 residues. CDR1 is GTSNPN, CDR2 SVGIG, per germline (reference sequence). Trimming shortened V by 5 bases and J by 2 bases, and 6 bases separated the two germline ends. The CDR3: CAWGSNTEAFF. DNA of the CDR3: TGTGCCTGGGGGTCAAACACTGAAGCTTTCTTT.